The rows below give T cell receptor beta chains drawn from one sample of a study of T-cell reconstitution after alpha-beta-depleted transplantation in children. A single record per CDR3 protein comes from TCRdb applying MiXCR to the PCR reads. The sample lists about 200,000 distinct CDR3 sequences, about 6% seen once, with under 5% in the top ten. Sequencing used PBMCs, obtained before TCRalphabeta/CD19-depleted stem cell transplant. Every receptor here comes from a girl under three years old with combined immunodeficiency, due to receive a stem cell transplant. CDR3s include the opening cysteine and the closing phenylalanine or tryptophan. D genes are given only for firm matches. Clone size, where shown, is once, few, many, or a class for clones that have expanded.

>TRBV7-6|-|many|TRBJ1-1
CASSLVTGPEAFF
TGTGCCAGCAGCTTAGTAACGGGGCCTGAAGCTTTCTTT
>TRBV4-2|TRBD2|few|TRBJ2-3
CASSQDPMGLAGFDTQYF
TGTGCCAGCAGCCAAGATCCTATGGGACTAGCGGGCTTCGATACGCAGTATTTT
>TRBV6-5|-|many|TRBJ2-7
CASSYLGQGIHEQYF
TGTGCCAGCAGTTACCTAGGTCAGGGGATACACGAGCAGTACTTC
>TRBV6-5|TRBD2|many|TRBJ2-5
CASSYWSGGAETQYF
TGTGCCAGCAGTTACTGGAGCGGGGGGGCGGAGACCCAGTACTTC
>TRBV15|TRBD2|-|TRBJ2-2
CATSRDVTSGNTGELFF
TGTGCCACCAGCAGAGATGTAACTAGCGGCAACACCGGGGAGCTGTTTTTT
>TRBV2|TRBD2|many|TRBJ2-1
CASRGGATVDEQFF
TGTGCCAGCCGCGGGGGGGCCACGGTCGATGAGCAGTTCTTC
>TRBV7-9|TRBD1|many|TRBJ1-1
CASSPRQGANTEAFF
TGTGCCAGCAGCCCGCGACAGGGGGCGAACACTGAAGCTTTCTTT
>TRBV7-9|TRBD1|many|TRBJ2-2
CASSRTGTGDTGELFF
TGTGCCAGCAGCCGGACCGGGACAGGGGACACCGGGGAGCTGTTTTTT
>TRBV5-6|-|many|TRBJ2-3
CASSLRDTQYF
TGTGCCAGCAGTTTACGAGATACGCAGTATTTT
>TRBV29-1|TRBD2|many|TRBJ2-1
CSVDSPSGGLYNEQFF
TGCAGCGTTGATAGCCCTAGCGGGGGGCTTTACAATGAGCAGTTCTTC
>TRBV15|-|-|TRBJ2-3
CATSRDLQGADTQYF
TGTGCCACCAGCAGAGACCTTCAGGGAGCAGATACGCAGTATTTT
>TRBV10-3|-|many|TRBJ2-1
CAISGLGGNEQFF
TGTGCCATCAGTGGACTTGGCGGCAATGAGCAGTTCTTC
>TRBV5-6|-|-|TRBJ1-5
CASSMGGPYSNQPQHF
TGTGCCAGCAGCATGGGGGGGCCTTATAGCAATCAGCCCCAGCATTTT
>TRBV7-9|-|few|TRBJ2-1
CASSLPFGHSIDEQFF
TGTGCCAGCAGCTTACCCTTTGGACATAGCATCGATGAGCAGTTCTTC
>TRBV10-3|TRBD1|many|TRBJ2-3
CAISESWTGGQTDTQYF
TGTGCCATCAGTGAGTCGTGGACAGGGGGCCAGACAGATACGCAGTATTTT
>TRBV28|-|many|TRBJ2-3
CASSLVRQLPTDTQYF
TGTGCCAGCAGTTTAGTTCGGCAACTACCCACAGATACGCAGTATTTT
>TRBV28|-|many|TRBJ2-7
CASSLSPLASLGSYEQYF
TGTGCCAGCAGTTTATCCCCCCTGGCTAGCCTCGGCTCCTACGAGCAGTACTTC
>TRBV12-3/TRBV12-4|-|many|TRBJ2-2
CASSPGGIAGELFF
TGTGCCAGCAGTCCAGGCGGGATTGCCGGGGAGCTGTTTTTT
>TRBV7-2|-|few|TRBJ1-1
CASSSHPARGNTEAFF
TGTGCCAGCAGCTCCCACCCAGCCAGGGGTAACACTGAAGCTTTCTTT
>TRBV7-2|TRBD1|many|TRBJ1-6
CASSLGGTGVASPLHF
TGTGCCAGCAGCTTAGGAGGGACAGGGGTGGCTTCACCCCTCCACTTT
>TRBV29-1|-|many|TRBJ1-2
CSVEPTRLNYGYTF
TGCAGCGTTGAACCAACTCGACTAAACTATGGCTACACCTTC
>TRBV11-3|TRBD1|-|TRBJ2-1
CASSLDWDRQFF
TGTGCCAGCAGCTTAGATTGGGACAGACAGTTCTTC
>TRBV9|-|many|TRBJ2-7
CASSVVGLGLPGAPYRPYEQYF
TGTGCCAGCAGCGTAGTCGGTCTTGGTCTGCCGGGAGCCCCATACCGACCCTACGAGCAGTACTTC
>TRBV3-2|-|many|TRBJ2-1
CASSRQGLAVTYNEQFF
TGTGCCAGCAGCCGACAAGGACTAGCGGTTACCTACAATGAGCAGTTCTTC
>TRBV7-8|TRBD1|many|TRBJ2-7
CASSQVMRGQGLYEQYF
TGTGCCAGCAGCCAAGTCATGAGGGGACAGGGTCTATACGAGCAGTACTTC
>TRBV15|-|many|TRBJ2-5
CATRTTHWGRETQYF
TGTGCCACCAGGACGACCCACTGGGGGAGAGAGACCCAGTACTTC
>TRBV7-3|TRBD2|many|TRBJ2-1
CASSLNLAGVASSYNEQFF
TGTGCCAGCAGCTTAAATCTAGCGGGGGTGGCGAGCTCCTACAATGAGCAGTTCTTC